Detailed here is one TCR beta chain. The sample comes from a study of T cell changes during pregnancy in multiple sclerosis. Libraries were prepared by immunoSEQ multiplex PCR; TCRdb keeps only in-frame clonotypes and omits some of them. The sample comprises roughly 14,000 clones, about 86% of which are singletons, and about a fifth rests with the top ten. Germline lookup yields CDR1 SGHRS and CDR2 YFSETQ. The CDR3 consists of 16 residues. Trimming removed 1 base from V and 0 bases from J, with 12 bases in between. The chain joins TRBV5-1 to TRBJ2-3; D may be TRBD2 (5 bases). The sample in question was CD8+ T cells from peripheral blood mononuclear cells, obtained in the first trimester of pregnancy. The clonotype was recovered from a female donor with multiple sclerosis, enrolled in a pregnancy study. CDR3 sequence: CASSLYPGRSTDTQYF. The CDR3 DNA sequence: TGCGCCAGCAGCTTGTATCCGGGAAGGAGCACAGATACGCAGTATTTT.